This T cell receptor (beta chain) was recorded in a study of blood T cell repertoires in COVID-19 (TCRdb year 2020). General notes on the study: Collaborator samples came from the United States, Italy and Spain and covered acute and convalescent phases of COVID-19. The prospective study material was composed of cDNA or gDNA derived from T cells, B-cell-depleted T cells, or PBMCs. Deeply sampled blood TCRbeta repertoires from subjects exposed to, actively infected with, or recovered from COVID-19 were included in the dataset. The repertoires were made available in a free public database intended to serve as a resource for research on the immune response to SARS-CoV-2. The samples were drawn from two sources: the first 160 participants of the ongoing ImmuneRACE study, and fewer than 1,500 subjects contributed by 6 global collaborators. Nearly every sample came with metadata listing a de-identified subject ID, COVID-19 status, age in years and sex. Where available, HLA class I and class II types were obtained from metadata supplied by the sample provider rather than from assay-based typing.

The paper's findings and limits, for the study overall: Clinical and demographic metadata were provided uncurated, with the amount varying by source and participant.

The immunoSEQ Assay, a bias-controlled multiplex PCR, was used to amplify TCRbeta CDR3 regions from genomic DNA. The study's own analysis went as follows. The number of nucleated cells in each sample was estimated from the amplification of reference gene primers within the assay. Sequence reads were collapsed and filtered to measure the absolute abundance of every unique TCRbeta CDR3 rearrangement. For each sample, productive Simpson clonality was calculated as the square root of Simpson's diversity index across productive rearrangements. TCRdb re-hosts the immuneACCESS table, in-frame sequences only. Its copies lack some clones; in the studies checked, an unresolved V gene accounts for under half of them, and the cause for the rest is not known. V and J calls and clone size follow that table, whereas D and trimming were derived from the DNA. The sample table records 310,000 or so clones; about 91% of these occur just once. Approximately 9.9% of the sample is held by the ten biggest clonotypes.

The CDR3 starts with the cysteine, ends with the phenylalanine, and has 16 residues. Only the CDR3 DNA stays, 48 bases, in frame from base 1. The CDR1 and CDR2 encoded by the germline V gene (reference sequence) are MNHNY and SVGAGI. Trimming takes 6 bases off V and 3 bases off J; junction bases not matched to a gene: 7. In the case of this clone: Its antigen specificity is not known. There are no base qualities to consult, and no much larger clone falls within one base.

One collaborating source in Seattle enrolled patients during active infection and followed them longitudinally through the course of disease. The collaborating institutions used their own protocols to collect whole blood in K2EDTA tubes. For TCRbeta analysis, collaborators shipped samples in one of three forms: frozen whole blood, isolated PBMCs, or DNA extracted from either of those sample types. This clonotype was obtained from a man younger than 45 with COVID-19, enrolled during active disease. The chain couples TRBV6-6 to TRBJ2-2; a stretch of 10 junction bases matches TRBD2. The sample comprised peripheral blood. The DNA sequence is TGTGCCAGCAGGTATAGCGGGAGGATCGACACCGGGGAGCTGTTTTTT. Translated, it reads CASRYSGRIDTGELFF.